Below are 27 T cell receptor beta chains sequenced from a single sample in a study of blood T cell repertoires in COVID-19. The repertoire was sequenced with immunoSEQ multiplex PCR; TCRdb's copy has only in-frame clones and lacks some. The profile covers a few hundred thousand clones, with over 75% appearing a single time and 0.87% taken by the ten largest. Sequenced material: peripheral blood. The source is a human donor with COVID-19, enrolled during active disease. The donor label of this sample is uncertain.

This clone turned up a few times. The chain couples TRBV2 to TRBJ1-3; D is perhaps TRBD1 (5 bases). V was trimmed by 3 bases and J by 0 bases, leaving 12 bases between them. Germline V gene data show CDR1 as SNHLY and CDR2 as FYNNEI. The CDR3 is made up of 16 amino acids. The CDR3 sequence is CASSDDRGGSGNTIYF. The CDR3, as DNA: TGTGCCAGCAGTGACGACAGAGGTGGCTCTGGAAACACCATATATTTT.

This sequence joins TRBV7-9 and TRBJ2-3; no reliable D call. The CDR3 extends over 13 amino acids. Trimming pared 5 bases from V and 2 bases from J, leaving 8 bases between. Germline CDR1 SEHNR, CDR2 FQNEAQ (reference sequence). CDR3 loop: CASSPRNTDTQYF. CDR3 coding DNA: TGTGCCAGCAGCCCGAGAAACACAGATACGCAGTATTTT.

The V call is TRBV6-5, the J call TRBJ1-4, with 9 nucleotides matching TRBD1. Germline V gene sequence: CDR1 MNHEY, CDR2 SVGAGI. This CDR3 is 15 amino acids long. J gave up 7 bases and V 6 bases, and 9 bases lay outside the gene matches. The CDR3, as DNA: TGTGCCAGCAGGCTTAACAGGGGGCCGGGTGAAAAACTGTTTTTT. Residues: CASRLNRGPGEKLFF.

The chain uses TRBV28 and TRBJ2-7; D is possibly TRBD2 (6 bases). The CDR3 runs 13 residues. V was shortened by 8 bases and J by 3 bases, with 14 bases between the two germline ends. Germline V lookup: CDR1 MDHEN, CDR2 SYDVKM. The CDR3 DNA is TGTGCCAGCGGACCGGGACTGGTCTACGAGCAGTACTTC. Translating it yields CASGPGLVYEQYF.

The chain has TRBV5-1 and TRBJ1-1; 10 bases line up with TRBD1. The length of the CDR3 is 15 residues. Germline-derived CDR1 and CDR2 are SGHRS and YFSETQ. V dropped 2 bases and J dropped 4; count of bases not matched to a gene: 5. The CDR3 spells CASSLRQGAGTEAFF. CDR3 DNA: TGCGCCAGCAGCTTAAGACAGGGGGCGGGCACTGAAGCTTTCTTT. Full variable domain (remainder filled in from reference TRBV5-1 and TRBJ1-1): KAGVTQTPRYLIKTRGQQVTLSCSPISGHRSVSWYQQTPGQGLQFLFEYFSETQRNKGNFPGRFSGRQFSNSRSEMNVSTLELGDSALYLCASSLRQGAGTEAFFGQGTRLTVV.

This rearrangement joins TRBV7-3 to TRBJ2-1; 8 bases map to TRBD2. Germline V gives CDR1 SGHTA, CDR2 FQGTGA. With V trimmed by 2 bases and J by 4 bases, 4 bases remained unmatched. This CDR3 region has 15 residues. The CDR3 region is CASSLSAGAYNEQFF. CDR3 DNA: TGTGCCAGCAGCTTATCAGCGGGAGCGTACAATGAGCAGTTCTTC.

The J gene is TRBJ1-6, the V gene TRBV20-1; the match to TRBD1 covers 7 bases. The length of the CDR3 is 16 residues. Trimming at V came to 3 bases and at J to 0 bases, leaving 5 bases not matched to a gene. Germline CDR1 is DFQATT and CDR2 is SNEGSKA (reference sequence). DNA for the CDR3: TGCAGTGCTAGTTTCAGGGGGAGCTCCTATAATTCACCCCTCCACTTT. It encodes CSASFRGSSYNSPLHF.

This chain joins TRBV9 and TRBJ1-4; possibly TRBD1 for D (5 bases). Looked up from germline, CDR1 is SGDLS and CDR2 is YYNGEE. The CDR3 is 14 amino acids. V was trimmed by 2 bases and J by 8 bases, leaving 13 bases between them. Written as DNA, the CDR3 is TGTGCCAGCAGCGTCGGTCAGGGTGGGGAAAAACTGTTTTTT. Its protein is CASSVGQGGEKLFF.

This clone was counted once. This chain uses TRBV29-1 with TRBJ2-7; 9 nucleotides line up with TRBD1. With 6 bases clipped from V and 1 base from J, the junction kept 7 bases outside the gene matches. The CDR3 is 14 amino acids. Germline values: CDR1 SQVTM, CDR2 ANQGSEA. This chain's CDR3 is CSVEGQGPSYEQYF. The CDR3 DNA reads as TGCAGCGTCGAGGGACAGGGCCCGTCCTACGAGCAGTACTTC.

The chain is built from TRBV9 and TRBJ1-1; D might be TRBD1 (6 bases). V lost 0 bases to trimming and J lost 3 bases, with 12 bases between them. Germline V gene lookup returns CDR1 SGDLS and CDR2 YYNGEE. CDR3 size: 15 residues. DNA for the CDR3: TGTGCCAGCAGCGTAGCGGCAGGGGCAGACACTGAAGCTTTCTTT. Its translation is CASSVAAGADTEAFF.

V usage is TRBV6-2 or TRBV6-3 and J usage is TRBJ1-1, with a weak D call TRBD1 (6 bases). Germline values: CDR1 MNHEY, CDR2 SVGEGT. CDR3 length equals 14 residues. V gave up 5 bases and J gave up 0 bases, with 10 bases separating them. For the CDR3, the DNA is TGTGCCAGCAGTACCCGGACAGTGAACACTGAAGCTTTCTTT. It specifies CASSTRTVNTEAFF.

The rearrangement links TRBV30 to TRBJ1-4; D remains unclear. The germline gives CDR1 GTSNPN, CDR2 SVGIG (reference sequence). The CDR3 loop spans 17 amino acids. Trimming cost V 3 bases and J 0 bases, with 17 bases left between them. The CDR3 DNA follows: TGTGCCTGGAGGATCACTCGGGGTTTTGCAACTAATGAAAAACTGTTTTTT. Translated: CAWRITRGFATNEKLFF.

The rearrangement joins TRBV14 to TRBJ1-1; possible D gene TRBD1, 5 bases. In germline, CDR1 is SGHDN, CDR2 FVKESK. The CDR3 loop spans 13 amino acids. Trimming took off 5 bases at V and 4 bases at J, with 11 bases between the two ends. The CDR3 DNA reads TGTGCCAGCAGCTCCCAAGGGGTCACTGAAGCTTTCTTT. Translated: CASSSQGVTEAFF. Full variable domain (outside the CDR3, taken from reference TRBV14 and TRBJ1-1): EAGVTQFPSHSVIEKGQTVTLRCDPISGHDNLYWYRRVMGKEIKFLLHFVKESKQDESGMPNNRFLAERTGGTYSTLKVQPAELEDSGVYFCASSSQGVTEAFFGQGTRLTVV.

The J gene is TRBJ2-7, the V gene TRBV6-6; perhaps TRBD2 as D (6 bases). Trimming shortened V by 2 bases and J by 3 bases, and 14 bases separated the two germline ends. The CDR3 is 15 residues long. The germline V gene has CDR1 MNHNY and CDR2 SVGAGI (reference sequence). The CDR3: CASSYPRTNHYEQYF. The CDR3 DNA is TGTGCCAGCAGTTACCCGCGGACTAATCACTACGAGCAGTACTTC.

The chain combines TRBV6-5 with TRBJ1-4; perhaps TRBD1 as D (5 bases). V was pared by 2 bases and J by 8 bases, with 6 bases between. Germline-derived CDR1 and CDR2 are MNHEY and SVGAGI. The CDR3 runs to 12 residues. This CDR3 reads CASSYGAEKLFF. The CDR3 bases are TGTGCCAGCAGTTACGGGGCCGAAAAACTGTTTTTT.

V and J are TRBV13 and TRBJ2-7; D gene uncertain. CDR1 PRHDT and CDR2 FYEKMQ come from the germline V gene (reference sequence). This CDR3 is built from 15 residues. The ends were cut back, 0 bases at V and 4 bases at J, with 13 bases in the middle. CDR3 sequence (DNA): TGTGCCAGCAGCTTAGGTCCTCGAAACCGGTACGAGCAGTACTTC. Translated: CASSLGPRNRYEQYF.

The chain links TRBV9 to TRBJ2-1; 11 bases match TRBD1. V shed 2 bases, J shed 9 bases, and the junction held 7 bases outside the gene matches. The CDR3 is 15 residues long. CDR1 and CDR2 (germline): SGDLS, YYNGEE. CDR3 bases: TGTGCCAGCAGCGTGGGGACAGGGGGGCCCGGTGAGCAGTTCTTC. It translates to CASSVGTGGPGEQFF.

The rearrangement joins TRBV2 to TRBJ2-7, with TRBD1 identical over 9 bases. The germline V gene has CDR1 SNHLY and CDR2 FYNNEI. This CDR3 contains 15 residues. The V and J ends lost 8 bases and 1 base, in that order; junction bases with no gene match: 9. CDR3 in amino acids: CASSTQGTGSYEQYF. CDR3 nucleotides: TGTGCCAGCTCCACGCAGGGGACAGGGTCCTACGAGCAGTACTTC. Together with reference TRBV2 and TRBJ2-7, the CDR3 gives the full variable domain: EPEVTQTPSHQVTQMGQEVILRCVPISNHLYFYWYRQILGQKVEFLVSFYNNEISEKSEIFDDQFSVERPDGSNFTLKIRSTKLEDSAMYFCASSTQGTGSYEQYFGPGTRLTVT.

The table lists this clone with a count of one. This rearrangement joins TRBV6-5 to TRBJ2-4; D perhaps matches TRBD1 (6 bases). Between the trimmed V and J ends, which lost 0 bases and 8 bases, there was a span of 14 bases. The germline CDR1 and CDR2 sequences are MNHEY and SVGAGI. CDR3 size: 15 residues. The CDR3 DNA reads TGTGCCAGCAGTTACTCTACAGGGTTGTGGGACATTCAGTACTTC. Translated, it gives CASSYSTGLWDIQYF.

The gene calls are TRBV7-2 and TRBJ2-5; 8 bases map to TRBD2. Germline V CDR1 and CDR2: SGHTA, FQGNSA. CDR3 size: 14 residues. Trimming took 5 bases from V and 5 from J; bases not matched to a gene: 7. CDR3 sequence: CASSGGLAVETQYF. The CDR3 nucleotides read TGTGCCAGCAGCGGAGGACTAGCAGTGGAGACCCAGTACTTC.

This clone has only one observation. J is TRBJ2-1 and V is TRBV6-6; 7 bases are shared with TRBD2. This CDR3 is built from 14 residues. Trimming cost V 1 base and J 8 bases; bases outside gene matches: 5. Germline V gene data show CDR1 as MNHNY and CDR2 as SVGAGI (reference sequence). This chain's CDR3 is CASSYLVREDEQFF. The CDR3, as DNA: TGTGCCAGCAGTTACTTAGTACGGGAGGATGAGCAGTTCTTC.

The chain is built from TRBV6-5 and TRBJ1-2, with D possibly TRBD1 on 6 matching bases. Looked up from germline, CDR1 is MNHEY and CDR2 is SVGAGI. V was trimmed by 8 bases and J by 5 bases, leaving 21 bases between them. This CDR3 spans 15 amino acids. The CDR3 sequence: CASRRQETYLYGYTF. CDR3 in DNA: TGTGCCAGCCGACGACAGGAGACTTATTTGTATGGCTACACCTTC.

J is TRBJ1-5 and V is TRBV19, with D unclear. V lost 3 bases and J 6 bases, leaving 6 bases between the germline ends. Germline CDR1 LNHDA, CDR2 SQIVND (reference sequence). CDR3 size: 12 residues. The CDR3 reads CASSIARQPQHF. DNA of the CDR3: TGTGCCAGTAGTATTGCGCGTCAGCCCCAGCATTTT.

This clone showed up many times. An end of the junction differs from the germline gene, which may be a read error. J is TRBJ2-1 and V is TRBV9; 8 bases are shared with TRBD2. Germline V gene lookup returns CDR1 SGDLS and CDR2 YYNGEE. The CDR3 consists of 14 residues. DNA of the CDR3: TGTGCCAGCAGCGTAGCTCCCGGTCGTAGCGGGATTCTCTTC. It encodes CASSVAPGRSGILF.

The rearrangement links TRBV7-2 to TRBJ2-1; 9 bases map to TRBD2. Unmatched junction bases numbered 5, after V lost 1 base and J lost 4 bases. This CDR3 has 16 amino acids. The germline V gene has CDR1 SGHTA and CDR2 FQGNSA. This CDR3 reads CASSLVGREGYNEQFF. The CDR3 DNA reads as TGTGCCAGCAGCTTAGTAGGGCGGGAGGGTTACAATGAGCAGTTCTTC.

CDR3 residues: CASSLAGTAIGGYTF. In nucleotides, the CDR3 is TGTGCCAGCAGCTTGGCAGGGACAGCTATAGGAGGCTACACCTTC. The rearrangement joins TRBV5-4 to TRBJ1-2; 7 bases map to TRBD1. The germline V gene encodes CDR1 SGHNT and CDR2 YYREEE (reference sequence). V was pared by 0 bases and J by 8 bases, with 10 bases of the junction left unmatched. This CDR3 spans 15 amino acids.

The chain employs TRBV28 and TRBJ2-7; 7 nucleotides agree with TRBD1. Germline V lookup: CDR1 MDHEN, CDR2 SYDVKM. V gave up 6 bases and J gave up 3 bases; unmatched junction bases: 2. This CDR3 has 12 residues. CDR3 sequence: CASRTGYYEQYF. Here the CDR3 DNA reads TGTGCCAGCAGGACAGGGTACTACGAGCAGTACTTC.